Listed below are T cell receptor beta chains from one sample, sequenced in a study of neurological immune-mediated disorders. TCRdb redid the calling of the 5' RACE reads with MiXCR, one entry per CDR3 protein. The sample lists some 57,000 distinct CDR3 sequences, around 3.5% occurring once. Sequencing was carried out using PBMCs. The origin of the receptors is a man between 60 and 75 years old with multiple sclerosis. CDR3s include the opening cysteine and the closing phenylalanine or tryptophan. D genes are given only for firm matches. Clone size is given for some rows only: seen once, a few or many times, or a class if the clone is expanded.

clone size,J gene,V gene,D gene,CDR3 length,CDR3 protein,CDR3 DNA
many,TRBJ1-6,TRBV19,NA,13,CASSSTENSPLHF,TGTGCCAGTAGTTCGACGGAGAATTCACCCCTCCACTTT
many,TRBJ1-1,TRBV29-1,NA,10,CSAQTTEAFF,TGCAGCGCCCAGACCACTGAAGCTTTCTTT
many,TRBJ2-4,TRBV7-2,NA,13,CASSLGGGDIQYF,TGTGCCAGCAGCTTAGGGGGCGGTGACATTCAGTACTTC
NA,TRBJ2-1,TRBV29-1,TRBD1,14,CSVAVGTGGNEQFF,TGCAGCGTTGCAGTGGGGACAGGGGGCAATGAGCAGTTCTTC
NA,TRBJ1-1,TRBV5-1,NA,14,CASSLADMNTEAFF,TGCGCCAGCAGCTTGGCGGACATGAACACTGAAGCTTTCTTT
many,TRBJ2-7,TRBV15,TRBD1,14,CATGTRGTAYEQYF,TGTGCCACCGGGACCAGGGGGACCGCCTACGAGCAGTACTTC
many,TRBJ2-1,TRBV7-2,NA,13,CASKLVMGNEQFF,TGTGCCAGCAAGCTTGTGATGGGCAATGAGCAGTTCTTC
many,TRBJ2-2,TRBV7-6,NA,14,CASRWGENTGELFF,TGTGCTTCTCGCTGGGGGGAGAACACCGGGGAGCTGTTTTTT
many,TRBJ2-1,TRBV5-1,NA,12,CASSLGGHEQFF,TGCGCCAGCAGCTTAGGGGGACATGAGCAGTTCTTC
many,TRBJ1-4,TRBV12-3/TRBV12-4,NA,15,CASSLVVVPSEKLFF,TGTGCCAGCAGTTTAGTGGTCGTGCCGTCAGAAAAACTGTTTTTT
many,TRBJ2-6,TRBV7-2,NA,19,CASSLAGWGGQAGANVLTF,TGTGCCAGCAGCTTAGCCGGTTGGGGGGGACAGGCTGGGGCCAACGTCCTGACTTTC
NA,TRBJ1-1,TRBV20-1,NA,14,CSARDTLTNTEAFF,TGCAGTGCTAGAGATACGCTCACGAACACTGAAGCTTTCTTT
few,TRBJ2-7,TRBV18,NA,14,CASSTGSSSYEQYF,TGTGCCAGCTCAACAGGGTCTTCCTCCTACGAGCAGTACTTC
many,TRBJ2-3,TRBV14,NA,17,CASSQVMRRVFTDTQYF,TGTGCCAGCAGCCAAGTAATGAGGCGGGTCTTCACAGATACGCAGTATTTT
many,TRBJ1-2,TRBV28,NA,12,CASSGVNYGYTF,TGTGCCAGCAGCGGGGTTAACTATGGCTACACCTTC
many,TRBJ1-4,TRBV20-1,NA,14,CSAPQTGGGEKLFF,TGCAGTGCTCCACAGACAGGCGGAGGCGAAAAACTGTTTTTT
many,TRBJ2-5,TRBV7-6,NA,14,CASSTSVGGETQYF,TGTGCCAGCAGCACCAGCGTAGGCGGAGAGACCCAGTACTTC
many,TRBJ1-1,TRBV20-1,NA,13,CALRRGMNTEAFF,TGCGCCCTGCGGCGGGGGATGAACACTGAAGCTTTCTTT
many,TRBJ2-1,TRBV5-1,TRBD2,15,CASFPGGGSINEQFF,TGCGCCAGCTTCCCGGGCGGGGGATCGATCAATGAGCAGTTCTTC
many,TRBJ1-5,TRBV20-1,TRBD1,16,CSAIDRVAYSNQPQHF,TGCAGTGCTATAGACAGGGTCGCTTATAGCAATCAGCCCCAGCATTTT
NA,TRBJ1-3,TRBV19,NA,13,CASSMTSGNTIYF,TGTGCCAGTAGTATGACCTCTGGAAACACCATATATTTT
many,TRBJ2-7,TRBV9,NA,15,CASSVRDSGAYEQYF,TGTGCCAGCAGCGTACGGGACTCAGGGGCCTACGAGCAGTACTTC
many,TRBJ2-5,TRBV12-3/TRBV12-4,TRBD2,15,CASTIQAGVGETQYF,TGTGCCAGCACCATACAAGCGGGGGTGGGAGAGACCCAGTACTTC
many,TRBJ2-1,TRBV24-1,NA,16,CATSDADSKLYNEQFF,TGTGCCACCAGTGATGCGGACAGCAAGCTTTACAATGAGCAGTTCTTC
many,TRBJ2-1,TRBV18,NA,12,CASSQEWREQFF,TGTGCCAGCTCTCAAGAGTGGCGTGAGCAGTTCTTC
many,TRBJ2-1,TRBV5-1,TRBD2,16,CASSLAASGPYNEQFF,TGCGCCAGCAGCTTGGCGGCTAGCGGGCCATACAATGAGCAGTTCTTC
many,TRBJ2-2,TRBV6-5,TRBD1,15,CASYTTGGNTGELFF,TGTGCCAGCTACACGACAGGGGGAAACACCGGGGAGCTGTTTTTT
many,TRBJ2-1,TRBV7-2,TRBD2,15,CASSLAGGKYNEQFF,TGTGCCAGCAGCTTAGCGGGGGGGAAATACAATGAGCAGTTCTTC
many,TRBJ2-1,TRBV5-1,TRBD2,16,CASSLALSSGYNEQFF,TGCGCCAGCAGCTTGGCCTTGTCTAGCGGATACAATGAGCAGTTCTTC
many,TRBJ2-7,TRBV6-1,NA,13,CASSDGGGYEQYF,TGTGCCAGCAGTGACGGTGGGGGCTACGAGCAGTACTTC
many,TRBJ1-5,TRBV6-6,NA,12,CASEVGGQPQHF,TGTGCCAGCGAGGTCGGAGGTCAGCCCCAGCATTTT
many,TRBJ1-1,TRBV29-1,NA,11,CSVDVGTEAFF,TGCAGCGTTGACGTGGGGACTGAAGCTTTCTTT
few,TRBJ2-7,TRBV20-1,NA,15,CSAADYGQWDYEQYF,TGCAGTGCTGCCGATTACGGACAGTGGGACTACGAGCAGTACTTC
many,TRBJ2-5,TRBV20-1,NA,14,CSARPPDSEETQYF,TGCAGTGCTAGACCTCCGGACAGCGAAGAGACCCAGTACTTC
many,TRBJ1-5,TRBV5-6,TRBD1,16,CASSLRTTGVHQPQHF,TGTGCCAGCAGCCTCAGAACGACAGGGGTCCATCAGCCCCAGCATTTT
many,TRBJ2-1,TRBV6-6,TRBD1,15,CASSRYRGSHNEQFF,TGTGCCAGCAGTCGATACAGGGGGTCCCACAATGAGCAGTTCTTC
many,TRBJ2-1,TRBV7-9,TRBD1,15,CASSFRDREVNEQFF,TGTGCCAGCAGCTTCCGGGACAGGGAGGTCAATGAGCAGTTCTTC
many,TRBJ2-5,TRBV15,NA,14,CATSITGIGETQYF,TGTGCCACCAGCATAACAGGGATAGGCGAGACCCAGTACTTC
NA,TRBJ1-1,TRBV5-1,NA,15,CASSLDRPQNTEAFF,TGCGCCAGCAGCTTAGACAGGCCCCAGAACACTGAAGCTTTCTTT
many,TRBJ2-1,TRBV28,NA,15,CATALDNRYYNEQFF,TGTGCCACGGCCTTGGACAATCGATACTACAATGAGCAGTTCTTC
few,TRBJ2-3,TRBV15,TRBD1,16,CATSSLWTGSTDTQYF,TGTGCCACCAGCAGTCTCTGGACAGGGTCGACAGATACGCAGTATTTT
many,TRBJ2-4,TRBV12-3/TRBV12-4,NA,15,CASTGGKAAKNIQYF,TGTGCCAGCACTGGCGGGAAGGCGGCCAAAAACATTCAGTACTTC
few,TRBJ2-3,TRBV5-1,TRBD1,15,CASSLEDRAGDTQYF,TGCGCCAGCAGCTTGGAGGACAGGGCGGGAGATACGCAGTATTTT
many,TRBJ1-2,TRBV29-1,NA,13,CSVETGRGGGYTF,TGCAGCGTTGAAACGGGCAGAGGTGGAGGCTACACCTTC
many,TRBJ2-5,TRBV27,NA,12,CASSFRGETQYF,TGTGCCAGCAGTTTTAGAGGAGAGACCCAGTACTTC